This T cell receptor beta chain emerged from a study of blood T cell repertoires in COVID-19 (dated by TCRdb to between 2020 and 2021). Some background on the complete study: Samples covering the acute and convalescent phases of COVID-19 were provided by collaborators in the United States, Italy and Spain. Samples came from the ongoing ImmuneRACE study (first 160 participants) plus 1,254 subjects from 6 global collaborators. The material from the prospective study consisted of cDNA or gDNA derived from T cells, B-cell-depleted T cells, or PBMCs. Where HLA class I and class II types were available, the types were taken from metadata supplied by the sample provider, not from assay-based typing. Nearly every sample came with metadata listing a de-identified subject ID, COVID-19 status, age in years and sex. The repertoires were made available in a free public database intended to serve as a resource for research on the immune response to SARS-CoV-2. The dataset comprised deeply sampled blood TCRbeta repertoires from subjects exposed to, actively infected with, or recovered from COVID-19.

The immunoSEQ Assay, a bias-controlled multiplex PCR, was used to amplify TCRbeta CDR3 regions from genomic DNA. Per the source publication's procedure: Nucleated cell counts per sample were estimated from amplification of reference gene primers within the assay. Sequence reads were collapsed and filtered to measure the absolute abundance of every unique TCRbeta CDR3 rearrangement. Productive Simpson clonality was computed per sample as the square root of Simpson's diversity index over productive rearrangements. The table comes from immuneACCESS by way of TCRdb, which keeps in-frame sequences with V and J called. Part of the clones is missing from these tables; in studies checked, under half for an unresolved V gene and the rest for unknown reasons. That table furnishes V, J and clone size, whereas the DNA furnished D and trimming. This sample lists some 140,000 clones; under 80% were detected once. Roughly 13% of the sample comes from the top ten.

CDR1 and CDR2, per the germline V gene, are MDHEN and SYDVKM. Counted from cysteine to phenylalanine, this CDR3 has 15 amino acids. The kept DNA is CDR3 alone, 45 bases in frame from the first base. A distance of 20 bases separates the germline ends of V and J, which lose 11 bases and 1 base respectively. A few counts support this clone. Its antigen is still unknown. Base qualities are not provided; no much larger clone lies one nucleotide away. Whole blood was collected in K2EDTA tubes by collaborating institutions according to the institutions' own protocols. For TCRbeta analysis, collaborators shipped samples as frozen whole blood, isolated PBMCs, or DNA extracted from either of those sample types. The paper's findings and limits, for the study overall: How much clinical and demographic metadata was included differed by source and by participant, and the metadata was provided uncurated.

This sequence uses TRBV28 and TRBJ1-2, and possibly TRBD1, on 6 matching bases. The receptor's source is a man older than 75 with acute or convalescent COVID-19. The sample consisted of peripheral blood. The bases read TGTGCCTCGAAAGTGGGGACACGAGATAACTATGGCTACACCTTC. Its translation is CASKVGTRDNYGYTF.